This TCR beta chain was profiled in a study of blood T cell repertoires in COVID-19. Study information: Material from acute and convalescent COVID-19 was sourced from the United States, Italy and Spain.

The trim removed 5 bases at V and 1 base at J, leaving 9 bases unmatched. Germline CDR1 reads MNHEY; CDR2 reads SMNVEV (reference sequence). The CDR3 is 16 residues long. The authors' processing: Amplified reference gene primers provided the basis for estimating nucleated cell counts. The data were produced by immunoSEQ multiplex PCR, yet TCRdb's version contains in-frame clones alone and is incomplete. The DNA was the basis for D and trimming; V, J and clone size are from that table. This sample has 200,000 or so clones, with roughly 84% found just once. The origin of this receptor is a man aged 35 to 55 with active or convalescent COVID-19. The V call is TRBV27, the J call TRBJ1-1; 8 bases line up with TRBD1. The sequenced material came from peripheral blood. CDR3 sequence reads: CASSPLGQGRNTEAFF. CDR3 nucleotide sequence: TGTGCCAGCAGTCCTCTAGGACAGGGAAGGAACACTGAAGCTTTCTTT.